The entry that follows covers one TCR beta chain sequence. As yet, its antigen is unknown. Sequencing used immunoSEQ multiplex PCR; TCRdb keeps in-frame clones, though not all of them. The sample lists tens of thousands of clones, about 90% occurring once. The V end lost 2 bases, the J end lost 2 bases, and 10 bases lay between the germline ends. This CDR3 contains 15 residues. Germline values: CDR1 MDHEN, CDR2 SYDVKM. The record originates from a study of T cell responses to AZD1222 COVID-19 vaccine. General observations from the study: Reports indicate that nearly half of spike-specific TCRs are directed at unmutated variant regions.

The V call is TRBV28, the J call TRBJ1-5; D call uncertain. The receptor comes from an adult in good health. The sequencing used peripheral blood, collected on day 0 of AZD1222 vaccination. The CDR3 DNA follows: TGTGCCAGCAGTTTACCAAGTAGGGGCAATCAGCCCCAGCATTTT. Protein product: CASSLPSRGNQPQHF.